The following is a TCR beta chain sequence with its context. The entry originates in a study of blood T cell repertoires in COVID-19. Study details: The analysed material was cDNA or gDNA that came from T cells, B-cell-depleted T cells, or PBMCs.

As processed by the authors: Nucleated cell counts were estimated from reference gene primer amplification. Sequenced by immunoSEQ multiplex PCR; TCRdb stores in-frame clones only, minus some. V and J calls and clone size are given by that table; D and trimming were obtained from the DNA. The sample comprises about 150,000 clones, 84% of which are singletons, and 13% to 15% rests with the top ten. The CDR3 is 14 amino acids. The V gene's germline CDR1 is MGHRA and CDR2 YSYEKL. V was cut by 0 bases and J by 6 bases, with 12 bases left in between. The source material was peripheral blood. This receptor was identified in a man between 18 and 29 years old with active or convalescent COVID-19. J is TRBJ2-7 and V is TRBV4-1; D is possibly TRBD2 (6 bases). The CDR3 coding sequence is TGCGCCAGCAGCCAAGAACCGACAGCGGGCGAGCAGTACTTC. Translating it yields CASSQEPTAGEQYF.